This TCR beta chain was observed in a study of T cell repertoires in cytomegalovirus infection. Overall study: Recently identified HLA-C-restricted CMV epitopes were among the peptides used. Public TCR beta signature analysis indicated the presence of both CMV infection and matching HLA type.

Notes on this clonotype: Its antigen is still unknown.

General study points: Summed public TCR beta family frequency identified CMV carriers bearing the relevant HLA. It was HLA-C-restricted CMV-specific TCR beta clonotypes that dominated the response ex vivo.

CDR1 and CDR2 from the germline V gene are LNHDA and SQIVND (reference sequence). The CDR3 runs to 16 residues. The V end was cut by 5 bases, the J end by 0 bases, with 14 bases between. TCRdb called the reads again in MiXCR, with one record for every CDR3 protein. This table has under 350,000 distinct CDR3 sequences, about 20% appearing once. The sequence was collected from a human donor in good health (CMV status not recorded). Some clones in this sample may be carry-over from other donors' samples. This specimen consisted of cultured PBMCs, obtained from culture after CMV antigen stimulation. The chain carries TRBV19 and TRBJ2-4, with D maybe TRBD1 (5 bases). Here the CDR3 reads CASSPFQGIAKNIQYF. DNA of the CDR3: TGTGCCAGTAGTCCCTTCCAGGGAATAGCCAAAAACATTCAGTACTTC.